The 19 T cell receptor beta chains below all came from one sample that was sequenced in a study of glioma-infiltrating T cells after dendritic cell vaccination. The assay was immunoSEQ multiplex PCR, and TCRdb's table has in-frame clones only and misses some. The sample consists of roughly 10,000 clones, about 80% of them appearing once. Documented time point: after dendritic cell vaccination, including at tumor progression/relapse. The material was blood, obtained after dendritic cell vaccination. These receptors were taken from a human donor with glioblastoma.

The chain carries TRBV5-1 and TRBJ2-7, with a possible D match to TRBD1 (6 bases). Germline V lookup: CDR1 SGHRS, CDR2 YFSETQ. CDR3 length: 14 amino acids. Deletions cut 3 bases from V and 0 bases from J, with 10 bases between. In DNA form, the CDR3 reads TGCGCCAGCAGCTGGTACAGGGTCTCCTACGAGCAGTACTTC. Amino acids: CASSWYRVSYEQYF.

The V and J genes are TRBV7-2 and TRBJ2-3; 11 bases are shared with TRBD2. J was trimmed by 4 bases and V by 5 bases; bases with no gene match: 5. The CDR3 has 15 amino acids. From germline, CDR1 is SGHTA and CDR2 FQGNSA. The CDR3 loop reads CASSPTSGRPDTQYF. The CDR3 nucleotides read TGTGCCAGCAGCCCCACTAGCGGGAGACCAGATACGCAGTATTTT.

The V gene is TRBV12-5, the J gene TRBJ2-7, with D perhaps matching TRBD2 (6 bases). Germline CDR1 reads LGHNT; CDR2 reads FRNRAP. Deletions cut 7 bases from V and 2 bases from J, with 12 bases between. This CDR3 spans 13 amino acids. This chain's CDR3 is CASDISGAYEQYF. The CDR3 DNA reads as TGTGCTAGTGACATTAGCGGTGCCTACGAGCAGTACTTC.

This clone appeared a few times. This sequence joins TRBV5-1 and TRBJ2-5; a weak D match, TRBD2 (6 bases). CDR1 and CDR2 from the germline V gene are SGHRS and YFSETQ. The V end was cut by 1 base, the J end by 3 bases, with 13 bases between. The CDR3 runs to 15 residues. The CDR3 coding sequence is TGCGCCAGCAGCTTGTTTGCGGGAAGGAAAGAGACCCAGTACTTC. This gives the protein CASSLFAGRKETQYF.

This chain uses TRBV6-5 with TRBJ2-5; possibly TRBD1 for D (6 bases). V was shortened by 5 bases and J by 2 bases, with 15 bases between the two germline ends. CDR3 length: 15 residues. Germline V gene lookup returns CDR1 MNHEY and CDR2 SVGAGI. The CDR3 region is CASSNAAGQQETQYF. CDR3 DNA: TGTGCCAGCAGTAACGCAGCAGGACAGCAAGAGACCCAGTACTTC.

CDR3 loop: CASSSWTGAFF. CDR3 DNA sequence: TGTGCCAGCAGCTCCTGGACAGGAGCTTTCTTT. The chain recombines TRBV28 with TRBJ1-1; TRBD1 aligns across 7 bases. CDR1 is MDHEN and CDR2 is SYDVKM in the germline V gene. Germline trimming cut 6 bases from V and 10 bases from J; bases unmatched to any gene: 5. This CDR3 has 11 amino acids. Full variable domain (outside the CDR3, taken from reference TRBV28 and TRBJ1-1): DVKVTQSSRYLVKRTGEKVFLECVQDMDHENMFWYRQDPGLGLRLIYFSYDVKMKEKGDIPEGYSVSREKKERFSLILESASTNQTSMYLCASSSWTGAFFGQGTRLTVV.

The chain has TRBV7-2 and TRBJ2-7; TRBD2 aligns across 8 bases. J gave up 3 bases and V 10 bases, and 11 bases lay outside the gene matches. Looked up from germline, CDR1 is SGHTA and CDR2 is FQGNSA. This CDR3 has 14 amino acids. CDR3 bases: TGTGCCACAAGTAGGCTAGCGGGTGTCTACGAGCAGTACTTC. It is translated as CATSRLAGVYEQYF.

This rearrangement joins TRBV7-8 to TRBJ2-3, with 10 nucleotides matching TRBD2. Germline V lookup: CDR1 SGHVS, CDR2 FQNEAQ. J was trimmed by 6 bases and V by 7 bases; bases with no gene match: 7. The CDR3 is 14 residues long. CDR3 in DNA: TGTGCCAGCACCCCCCTAGCGGGAGTTGATACGCAGTATTTT. Amino acid sequence: CASTPLAGVDTQYF.

This chain uses TRBV7-2 with TRBJ2-1; D unresolved. Trimming cost V 2 bases and J 4 bases, with 6 bases left between them. Germline V lookup: CDR1 SGHTA, CDR2 FQGNSA. The CDR3 runs 13 residues. In nucleotides, the CDR3 is TGTGCCAGCAGCTTAACAGCTTACAATGAGCAGTTCTTC. Translation gives CASSLTAYNEQFF.

The chain combines TRBV9 with TRBJ1-1, with D possibly being TRBD1 (6 bases). Between the trimmed V and J ends, which lost 0 bases and 4 bases, there was a span of 16 bases. This CDR3 has 16 residues. Germline V gene data show CDR1 as SGDLS and CDR2 as YYNGEE. CDR3 loop: CASSVAAGGDGTEAFF. The CDR3, as DNA: TGTGCCAGCAGCGTAGCTGCGGGGGGCGATGGCACTGAAGCTTTCTTT.

The chain links TRBV30 to TRBJ2-3, with 10 bases matching TRBD2. Germline V gene lookup returns CDR1 GTSNPN and CDR2 SVGIG (reference sequence). V was clipped by 1 base and J by 1 base; unmatched bases: 5. This CDR3 is built from 16 residues. For the CDR3, the DNA is TGTGCCTGGAGTGGTCTAGCGGGGGCTGGCACAGATACGCAGTATTTT. As protein: CAWSGLAGAGTDTQYF.

This sequence joins TRBV7-3 and TRBJ2-7; TRBD2 aligns across 8 bases. Trimming at V came to 2 bases and at J to 6 bases, leaving 6 bases not matched to a gene. Germline V gene data show CDR1 as SGHTA and CDR2 as FQGTGA. The CDR3 is made up of 14 amino acids. DNA for the CDR3: TGTGCCAGCAGCTTAGAACCGACTAGCGTCGAGCAGTACTTC. Translating gives CASSLEPTSVEQYF.

The chain couples TRBV27 to TRBJ2-1; weak D call: TRBD1 (6 bases). The germline V gene has CDR1 MNHEY and CDR2 SMNVEV (reference sequence). The CDR3 contains 13 residues. With 5 bases removed from V and 9 bases from J, the gap between germline ends came to 14 bases. In DNA form, the CDR3 reads TGTGCCAGCAGTCACAGGGTTATCAGTGAGCAGTTCTTC. This sequence encodes CASSHRVISEQFF.

The sample holds one count of this clone. This chain connects TRBV28 to TRBJ1-1; perhaps TRBD1 as D (6 bases). The CDR3 runs 15 residues. CDR1 and CDR2 (germline): MDHEN, SYDVKM. V was shortened by 3 bases and J by 4 bases, with 15 bases between the two germline ends. The CDR3, as DNA: TGTGCCAGCAGTTTTAATTTCGGCAGGGGCACTGAAGCTTTCTTT. As protein: CASSFNFGRGTEAFF.

The chain recombines TRBV18 with TRBJ1-4; D is possibly TRBD1 (6 bases). The CDR3 is made up of 16 amino acids. V shed 2 bases and J shed 0 bases, with 10 bases lying between them. The germline V gene has CDR1 KGHSH and CDR2 LQKENI. CDR3 bases: TGTGCCAGCTCACCAGTTCACAGGGCAACTAATGAAAAACTGTTTTTT. Its protein product is CASSPVHRATNEKLFF.

The chain carries TRBV4-1 and TRBJ2-2, with 14 bases lining up with TRBD2. Germline assignment: CDR1 MGHRA and CDR2 YSYEKL. The length of the CDR3 is 17 residues. V was clipped by 1 base and J by 9 bases; unmatched bases: 7. The DNA for the CDR3 is TGCGCCAGCAGCCAAGGCGGACTAGCGGGAGGTTTCCGGGAGCTGTTTTTT. Its protein is CASSQGGLAGGFRELFF.

The V and J genes are TRBV4-2 and TRBJ2-2; a possible D gene is TRBD2 (5 bases). The CDR3 has 16 residues. The V and J ends lost 7 bases and 0 bases respectively, with 15 bases between them. Per germline, CDR1 LGHNA and CDR2 YNFKEQ. The CDR3 loop reads CASTQVLAANTGELFF. Here the CDR3 DNA reads TGTGCCAGCACCCAGGTCCTAGCCGCGAACACCGGGGAGCTGTTTTTT.

The chain joins TRBV4-1 to TRBJ2-1; weak D call: TRBD2 (5 bases). The germline V and J ends were trimmed by 3 bases and 9 bases, with 21 bases remaining between them. The V gene's germline CDR1 is MGHRA and CDR2 YSYEKL. This CDR3 has 16 residues. CDR3 protein: CASSHSLATKNSEQFF. Here the CDR3 DNA reads TGCGCCAGCAGCCATTCCCTAGCTACCAAAAACAGTGAGCAGTTCTTC.

This sequence joins TRBV4-2 and TRBJ1-2; TRBD1 matches 7 bases. V dropped 4 bases and J dropped 4; count of bases not matched to a gene: 12. The CDR3 is 16 amino acids. CDR1 LGHNA and CDR2 YNFKEQ come from the germline V gene. CDR3 region: CASSPASGRGAYGYTF. The CDR3 region has the DNA TGTGCCAGCAGCCCAGCTTCGGGCAGGGGGGCCTATGGCTACACCTTC.